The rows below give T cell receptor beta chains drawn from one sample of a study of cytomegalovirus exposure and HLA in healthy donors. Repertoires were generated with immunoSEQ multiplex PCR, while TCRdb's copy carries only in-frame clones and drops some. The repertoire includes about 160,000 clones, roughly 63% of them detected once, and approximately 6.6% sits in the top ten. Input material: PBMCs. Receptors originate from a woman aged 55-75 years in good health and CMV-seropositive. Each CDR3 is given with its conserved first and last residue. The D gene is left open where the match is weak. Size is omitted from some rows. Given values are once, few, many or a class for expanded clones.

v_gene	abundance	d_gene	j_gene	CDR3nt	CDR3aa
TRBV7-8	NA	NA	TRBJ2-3	TGTGCCAGCAGCTTAGGATGGCAGAGCACAGATACGCAGTATTTT	CASSLGWQSTDTQYF
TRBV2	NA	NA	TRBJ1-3	TGTGCCAGCAGTGAATGGGGCGGAAACACCATATATTTT	CASSEWGGNTIYF
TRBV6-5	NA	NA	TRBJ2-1	TGTGCCACCGGGGGGCGGGAGAAAGATGAGCAGTTCTTC	CATGGREKDEQFF
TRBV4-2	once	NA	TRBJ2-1	TGTGCCAGCAGCCAAGTCCAGGGGCTACAGTTCTTC	CASSQVQGLQFF
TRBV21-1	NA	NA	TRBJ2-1	TGTGCCAGCAATAAAGGAACAGGGGGATGGGGGGGCAATGAGCAGTTCTTC	CASNKGTGGWGGNEQFF
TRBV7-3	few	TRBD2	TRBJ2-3	TGTGCCAGCAGCTTAATGCCTCTAGCGGGAGAGAGAGATACGCAGTATTTT	CASSLMPLAGERDTQYF
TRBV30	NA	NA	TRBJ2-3	TGTGCCTGGAGTGTAGGGGGTCCAGATACGCAGTATTTT	CAWSVGGPDTQYF
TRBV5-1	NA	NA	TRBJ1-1	TGCGCCAGCAGCTACACGGCCGGGGACACTGAAGCTTTCTTT	CASSYTAGDTEAFF
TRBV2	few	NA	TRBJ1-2	TGTGCCAGCAGTGAGTACAGTCGGTATGGCTACACCTTC	CASSEYSRYGYTF
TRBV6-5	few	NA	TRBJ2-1	TGTGCCAGCAGCCCCGGAGAGGGGGATGAGCAGTTCTTC	CASSPGEGDEQFF
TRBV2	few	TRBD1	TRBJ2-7	TGTGCCAGCAGTGAGACAGGGATCTACGAGCAGTACTTC	CASSETGIYEQYF
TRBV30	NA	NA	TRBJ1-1	TGTGCCTGGAGCTACGGTGCTGAAGCTTTCTTT	CAWSYGAEAFF
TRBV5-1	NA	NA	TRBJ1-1	TGCGCCAGCAGCTGGTCCCGGGGGGCTAACACTGAAGCTTTCTTT	CASSWSRGANTEAFF
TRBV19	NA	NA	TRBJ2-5	TGTGCCAGTAGTTGGCAGGTACAAGAGACCCAGTACTTC	CASSWQVQETQYF
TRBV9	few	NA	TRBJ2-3	TGTGCCAGCAGCGAGCCGGGACATTTAACAGATACGCAGTATTTT	CASSEPGHLTDTQYF
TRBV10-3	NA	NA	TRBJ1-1	TGTGCCATCAGTGCCGAGGAGAAAGCTTTCTTT	CAISAEEKAFF
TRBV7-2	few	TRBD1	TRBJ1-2	TGTGCCAGCAGCTTCGGGACAGGGAACTATGGCTACACCTTC	CASSFGTGNYGYTF
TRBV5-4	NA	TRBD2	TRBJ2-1	TGTGCCAGCAGCCCGGGACTAGCGGGGCTCAATGAGCAGTTCTTC	CASSPGLAGLNEQFF
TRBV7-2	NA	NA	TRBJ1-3	TGTGCCAGCAGCTTAGCGCAAGGGGTTAGAAACACCATATATTTT	CASSLAQGVRNTIYF
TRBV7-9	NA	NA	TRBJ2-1	TGTGCCAGCAGCTTACTGGGGCATGAGCAGTTCTTC	CASSLLGHEQFF
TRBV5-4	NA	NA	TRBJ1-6	TGTGCCAGCAGCCTCAGACCAGGGATGATCGATTCACCCCTCCACTTT	CASSLRPGMIDSPLHF
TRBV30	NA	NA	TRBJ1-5	TGTGCCTGGAGTGACGACAGTTACAATCAGCCCCAGCATTTT	CAWSDDSYNQPQHF
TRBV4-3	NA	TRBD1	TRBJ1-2	TGCGCCAGCAGCCAAGATCCGACAGGGACCTATGGCTACACCTTC	CASSQDPTGTYGYTF
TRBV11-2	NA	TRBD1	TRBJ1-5	TGTGCCAGCAGCCCCGGGGACGAGACAGGGGGTGAGCCCCAGCATTTT	CASSPGDETGGEPQHF
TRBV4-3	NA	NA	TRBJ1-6	TGCGCCAGCAGCCAAGAGCAGGGGAAGCCCAACCTCCACTTT	CASSQEQGKPNLHF
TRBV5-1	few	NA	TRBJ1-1	TGCGCCAGCAGCGTGGACAGGAACACTGAAGCTTTCTTT	CASSVDRNTEAFF
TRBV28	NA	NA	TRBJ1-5	TGTGCCAGCAGTTACAGGTCCCCCAATCAGCCCCAGCATTTT	CASSYRSPNQPQHF
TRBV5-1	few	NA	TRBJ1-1	TGCGCCAGCCTGGGGGGGGACACTGAAGCTTTCTTT	CASLGGDTEAFF
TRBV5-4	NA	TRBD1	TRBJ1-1	TGTGCCAGCAGCACGCCGGGACAGGGGTTAGGCACTGAAGCTTTCTTT	CASSTPGQGLGTEAFF
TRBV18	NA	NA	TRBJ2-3	TGTGCCAGCTCACCCGGTGTCACAGATACGCAGTATTTT	CASSPGVTDTQYF
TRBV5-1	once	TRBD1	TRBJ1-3	TGCGCCAGCAGCTTTTCACCCGACAGGGTCGGAAACACCATATATTTT	CASSFSPDRVGNTIYF
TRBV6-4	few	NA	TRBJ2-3	TGTGCCAGCAGTGAAAGGGGTTTCGCAGATACGCAGTATTTT	CASSERGFADTQYF
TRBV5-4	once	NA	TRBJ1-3	TGTGCCAGCAGCCTCGACAGGGGAAACACCATATATTTT	CASSLDRGNTIYF
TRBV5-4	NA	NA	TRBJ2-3	TGTGCCAGCAGCTTTGGGTCTGGGAGTGGCACAGATACGCAGTATTTT	CASSFGSGSGTDTQYF
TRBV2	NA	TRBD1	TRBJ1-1	TGTGCCAGCACGACTGGGGGGACAGCAAACACTGAAGCTTTCTTT	CASTTGGTANTEAFF
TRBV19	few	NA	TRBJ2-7	TGTGCCAGTAGTTGCCCCCAGGGCCTCGATTGGGACGAGCAGTACTTC	CASSCPQGLDWDEQYF
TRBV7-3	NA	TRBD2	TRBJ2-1	TGTGCCAGCAGTAGGACTAGCGGGAGGGAGCATGAGCAGTTCTTC	CASSRTSGREHEQFF
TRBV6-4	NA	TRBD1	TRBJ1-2	TGTGCCAGCAGTGTCTTCGGACAGGGAGGAGGTGGCTACACCTTC	CASSVFGQGGGGYTF
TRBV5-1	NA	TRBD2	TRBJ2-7	TGCGCCAGCAGCTCGGGACTAGCGGGGGCAGGCGAGCAGTACTTC	CASSSGLAGAGEQYF
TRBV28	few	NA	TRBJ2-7	TGTGCCAGCAGAGATGACTCAGGGGGGTCCTACGAGCAGTACTTC	CASRDDSGGSYEQYF
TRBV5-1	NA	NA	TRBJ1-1	TGCGCCAGCAGCTTGGGGACTCATTTGGGAACTGAAGCTTTCTTT	CASSLGTHLGTEAFF